Listed here are 12 T cell receptor beta chains from one sample, sequenced in a study of T cells in Graves' hyperthyroidism and ophthalmopathy. RNA transcripts served as the template for amplifying TCR beta CDR3 regions. First-round RT-PCR of the TCR CDR3 relied on the HTBI primer set. TCRdb reprocessed the multiplex PCR reads with MiXCR, giving one entry per CDR3 protein. The profile covers about 59,000 distinct CDR3 sequences, with under 70% appearing a single time and approximately 3.4% taken by the ten largest. The specimen sequenced was blood. These receptor sequences come from an older woman with Graves' ophthalmopathy.

The rearrangement uses TRBV6-2 or TRBV6-3 and TRBJ2-7; 7 bases are shared with TRBD1. Unmatched junction bases numbered 3, after V lost 8 bases and J lost 2 bases. Germline V lookup: CDR1 MNHEY, CDR2 SVGEGT. CDR3 length: 12 residues. The CDR3 spells CASRDSAYEQYF. Written as DNA, the CDR3 is TGTGCCAGCCGGGACAGCGCCTACGAGCAGTACTTC.

The chain employs TRBV6-1 and TRBJ1-5, with D unresolved. The germline V gene encodes CDR1 MNHNS and CDR2 SASEGT. The CDR3 has 14 residues. V was cut by 2 bases and J by 6 bases, with 11 bases left in between. The CDR3: CASSERGRSQPQHF. Written as DNA, the CDR3 is TGTGCCAGCAGTGAACGGGGTCGGAGTCAGCCCCAGCATTTT.

This clonotype was observed a handful of times. The V gene is TRBV18, the J gene TRBJ1-4; D ambiguous. V was trimmed by 1 base and J by 4 bases, leaving 7 bases between them. This CDR3 contains 14 residues. CDR1 is KGHSH, CDR2 LQKENI, per germline. DNA of the CDR3: TGTGCCAGCTCACCACGGCAGAATAATGAAAAACTGTTTTTT. Translating gives CASSPRQNNEKLFF.

In regard to this clonotype: A junction end diverges from the germline sequence, so it may reflect a read error. The chain combines TRBV20-1 with TRBJ1-2; 10 nucleotides align to TRBD1. This CDR3 contains 16 residues. Germline values: CDR1 DFQATT, CDR2 SNEGSKA (reference sequence). The CDR3 is CSASETGQGIDYGYTF. DNA of the CDR3: TGCAGTGCTAGCGAAACGGGACAGGGGATAGACTACGGCTACACCTTC.

This clonotype was observed a few times. This chain connects TRBV29-1 to TRBJ2-3; 13 nucleotides match TRBD2. This CDR3 spans 16 amino acids. Germline trimming cut 7 bases from V and 3 bases from J; bases unmatched to any gene: 10. Germline V gene lookup returns CDR1 SQVTM and CDR2 ANQGSEA. In nucleotides, the CDR3 is TGCAGCGCCGAAAGGACTAGCGGGAGTTTAACAGATACGCAGTATTTT. Protein: CSAERTSGSLTDTQYF.

The table lists this clonotype with many counts. V usage is TRBV5-6 and J usage is TRBJ2-3, with a weak D call TRBD2 (6 bases). The V end was cut by 2 bases, the J end by 6 bases, with 19 bases between. In germline, CDR1 is SGHDT, CDR2 YYEEEE. The CDR3 is made up of 16 amino acids. CDR3 DNA sequence: TGTGCCAGCAGCTTAGCCTGGGACCGCAGCGGGGATACGCAGTATTTT. As protein: CASSLAWDRSGDTQYF.

This clonotype came up many times. The rearrangement joins TRBV5-4 to TRBJ1-2; D perhaps matches TRBD1 (5 bases). V lost 1 base and J lost 6, with 10 bases in between. CDR3 length equals 13 residues. The germline V gene encodes CDR1 SGHNT and CDR2 YYREEE (reference sequence). The CDR3 DNA is TGTGCCAGCAGCTTGTCACAGGCCCATGGCTACACCTTC. Its translation is CASSLSQAHGYTF.

This clonotype showed up just once. The V and J genes are TRBV4-3 and TRBJ2-1; D may be TRBD1 (5 bases). V gave up 0 bases and J gave up 4 bases, with 7 bases separating them. The CDR3 runs 14 residues. Germline V gene data show CDR1 as LGHNA and CDR2 as YSLEER. In DNA, the CDR3 is TGCGCCAGCAGCCAAGATAACAGGTACAATGAGCAGTTCTTC. This gives the protein CASSQDNRYNEQFF.

The rearrangement links TRBV19 to TRBJ1-5; D not certain. The germline V and J ends were trimmed by 6 bases and 2 bases, with 14 bases remaining between them. Germline-derived CDR1 and CDR2 are LNHDA and SQIVND (reference sequence). The CDR3 has 15 amino acids. The chain's CDR3 is CASSDMNYGNQPQHF. In DNA form, the CDR3 reads TGTGCCAGTAGCGATATGAACTATGGCAATCAGCCCCAGCATTTT.

This clonotype was counted many times. J is TRBJ2-1 and V is TRBV15, with D perhaps matching TRBD2 (6 bases). Per the germline V gene, CDR1 is LNHNV and CDR2 is YYDKDF (reference sequence). The V end was cut by 1 base, the J end by 0 bases, with 19 bases between. CDR3 length: 19 residues. The CDR3 loop is CATSRVLGSGAHSYNEQFF. The CDR3 nucleotides are TGTGCCACCAGCAGAGTTCTTGGTTCGGGAGCTCACTCCTACAATGAGCAGTTCTTC.

About this clonotype itself: Its ends do not fully match the called genes, so a read error is possible. The chain recombines TRBV12-3 or TRBV12-4 with TRBJ2-1, with D perhaps being TRBD1 or TRBD2 (5 bases each). The CDR3 extends over 16 amino acids. CDR3 DNA: TGTGCCAGCGGTTTAGACTGGGACCTGCGTTTGTATGAGCAGTTCTTC. Translated, it gives CASGLDWDLRLYEQFF.

There are a few counts of this clonotype. An end of the junction differs from the germline gene, which may be a read error. In DNA form, the CDR3 reads TGTGCCAGCAGCTGGGGGACAGCTTACTATGACCCTGGAAACACCGTATATTTT. Encoded protein: CASSWGTAYYDPGNTVYF. V gene TRBV5-6 combines with J gene TRBJ1-3; 7 bases are shared with TRBD1. The CDR3 length is 18 residues. Germline CDR1 is SGHDT and CDR2 is YYEEEE.